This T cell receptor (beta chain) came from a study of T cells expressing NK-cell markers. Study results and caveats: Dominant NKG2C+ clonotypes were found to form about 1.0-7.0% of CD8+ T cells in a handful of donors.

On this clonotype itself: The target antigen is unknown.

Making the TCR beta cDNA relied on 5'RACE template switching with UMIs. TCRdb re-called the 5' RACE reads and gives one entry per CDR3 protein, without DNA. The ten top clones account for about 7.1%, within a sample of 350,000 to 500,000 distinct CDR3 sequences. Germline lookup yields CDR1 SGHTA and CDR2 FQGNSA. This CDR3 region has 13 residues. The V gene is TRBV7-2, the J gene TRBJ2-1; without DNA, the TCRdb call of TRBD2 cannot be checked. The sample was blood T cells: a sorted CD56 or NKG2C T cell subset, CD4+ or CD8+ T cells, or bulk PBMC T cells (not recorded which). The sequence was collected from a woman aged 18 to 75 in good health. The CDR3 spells CASSLTSGGAEFF.